This T cell receptor beta chain was sequenced in a study of blood T cell repertoires in COVID-19. The CDR3 sequence is 14 residues long. Trimming pared 2 bases from V and 4 bases from J, leaving 11 bases between. The germline gives CDR1 LGHNA, CDR2 YSLEER. The table came from immunoSEQ multiplex PCR; TCRdb's copy has only in-frame clones and leaves some out. This sample has under 250,000 clones, with 75% to 85% found just once. The sequencing input was peripheral blood. The receptor's source is a woman aged 70-85 years with acute or convalescent COVID-19. The rearrangement links TRBV4-3 to TRBJ1-2, with D possibly being TRBD1 (6 bases). CDR3 sequence: CASSQTGQSYGYTF. The CDR3 DNA follows: TGCGCCAGCAGCCAAACCGGACAGTCCTATGGCTACACCTTC.